This T cell receptor (beta chain) was recovered during a study of blood T cell repertoires in COVID-19. On the study more broadly: There were acute and convalescent COVID-19 samples, and they came from the United States, Italy and Spain. Sample material is recorded as cDNA or gDNA derived from T cells, B-cell-depleted T cells, or PBMCs.

Under the authors' procedure: Estimates of nucleated cell counts were drawn from the amplification of reference gene primers. TCRdb's table, derived via immunoSEQ multiplex PCR, lists solely in-frame clones and lacks some. Clonal size and the V and J genes are those of that table, whereas D and trimming came from the DNA. The repertoire holds 200,000 to 250,000 clones, roughly 82% seen once, with approximately 4.8% in the top ten. From germline, CDR1 is LGHNA and CDR2 YNFKEQ. V lost 1 base, J lost 4 bases, and 16 bases lay in between. The CDR3 is 16 residues long. The J gene is TRBJ1-2, the V gene TRBV4-2; TRBD1 is a possible D gene (6 bases). The TCR comes from a woman between 65 and 79 years old with acute or convalescent COVID-19. The specimen was peripheral blood. The CDR3 loop is CASSQGAQGRAYGYTF. The CDR3 DNA sequence: TGTGCCAGCAGCCAAGGGGCACAGGGTAGAGCCTATGGCTACACCTTC.